The 3 T cell receptor beta chains given below trace back to one sample, sequenced in a study of STAT3 mutations in large granular lymphocyte leukemia. Study results and limitations: At least one immunodominant TCR beta clonotype appeared in every T-cell large granular lymphocyte leukemia patient.

Their target antigens are unknown. Sequencing was performed with immunoSEQ multiplex PCR; in TCRdb, only in-frame clones are kept and a portion is missing. This sample has roughly 38,000 clones, with around nine tenths found just once. Material for sequencing was PBMCs. The receptors shown here come from a human donor with T large granular lymphocyte leukemia. Some clones in this sample may be carry-over from other donors' samples.

This clone was counted a few times. The J gene is TRBJ1-1, the V gene TRBV27; D might be TRBD1 (6 bases). Trimming stripped 4 bases from V and 3 bases from J, with 12 bases between. Per germline, CDR1 MNHEY and CDR2 SMNVEV (reference sequence). The CDR3 contains 14 residues. Here the CDR3 reads CASSSQQGYTEAFF. CDR3 bases: TGTGCCAGCAGTTCTCAACAGGGATACACTGAAGCTTTCTTT.

The chain links TRBV6-1 to TRBJ1-1; 7 bases map to TRBD1. The CDR3 extends over 14 amino acids. The germline V gene encodes CDR1 MNHNS and CDR2 SASEGT. J gave up 4 bases and V 7 bases, and 9 bases lay outside the gene matches. CDR3 amino acids: CASTSRTGTTEAFF. CDR3 DNA sequence: TGTGCCAGCACCTCGCGGACAGGTACCACTGAAGCTTTCTTT.

The CDR3 sequence: CASSLGPGAEQYV. The CDR3 coding sequence is TGTGCCAGCAGCTTGGGCCCGGGGGCCGAGCAGTACGTC. This chain links TRBV5-4 with TRBJ2-7, with D possibly being TRBD1 or TRBD2 (6 bases each). Germline lookup yields CDR1 SGHNT and CDR2 YYREEE (reference sequence). V gave up 0 bases and J gave up 6 bases, with 10 bases separating them. The CDR3 covers 13 residues.